The 30 T cell receptor beta chains below all came from one sample that was sequenced in a study of PD-1 blockade in classical Hodgkin lymphoma. This table comes from immunoSEQ multiplex PCR, and its TCRdb copy is limited to in-frame clones, with some not included. The table lists approximately 96,000 clones, just over 90% of them singletons. This sample's time point: cycle 4 day 1 (C4D1), after five to seven weeks of nivolumab. All patients experienced relapse after autologous stem cell transplantation, and brentuximab vedotin exposure was variable. The specimen comprised peripheral blood mononuclear cells (PBMCs), sampled before the fourth cycle of nivolumab. Every receptor here comes from a human donor with classical Hodgkin lymphoma.

CDR3 nucleotide sequence: TGTGCCAGCAGTTACATTCCGACTAGGTCCCACGAGCAGTACTTC. It is translated as CASSYIPTRSHEQYF. The rearrangement joins TRBV6-5 to TRBJ2-7, with D maybe TRBD2 (6 bases). Germline V gene lookup returns CDR1 MNHEY and CDR2 SVGAGI. The CDR3 has 15 residues. V lost 2 bases and J lost 5, with 16 bases in between.

This chain connects TRBV7-9 to TRBJ1-4; tentatively, D is TRBD1 (5 bases). V was pared by 5 bases and J by 5 bases, with 18 bases between. The CDR3 is made up of 16 amino acids. From germline, CDR1 is SEHNR and CDR2 FQNEAQ (reference sequence). CDR3 loop: CASSPRAGPTNEKLFF. The CDR3 nucleotides are TGTGCCAGCAGCCCCCGGGCGGGACCGACAAATGAAAAACTGTTTTTT.

The chain recombines TRBV29-1 with TRBJ2-1; TRBD2 matches 7 bases. Germline V gene data show CDR1 as SQVTM and CDR2 as ANQGSEA. Unmatched junction bases numbered 9, after V lost 4 bases and J lost 9 bases. This CDR3 has 13 amino acids. CDR3 nucleotide sequence: TGCAGCGTTGGGAGGGAGGGCCTAGGTGAGCAGTTCTTC. Translation gives CSVGREGLGEQFF.

The V call is TRBV2, the J call TRBJ2-3, with D possibly called TRBD1 or TRBD2 (5 bases each). V shed 2 bases and J shed 0 bases, with 27 bases lying between them. The germline gives CDR1 SNHLY, CDR2 FYNNEI. This CDR3 has 21 residues. The DNA for the CDR3 is TGTGCCAGCAGTGAAAGGAGAAAAAGTTCCGGGGCAGGCACAAGCACAGATACGCAGTATTTT. This encodes CASSERRKSSGAGTSTDTQYF.

V gene TRBV6-7 combines with J gene TRBJ1-5; D uncertain. Being an ORF, TRBV6-7 has a function that is uncertain. V gave up 2 bases and J gave up 4 bases, with 18 bases separating them. CDR3 size: 17 residues. The CDR3 nucleotides read TGTGCCAGCAGTTACCCTTTCCCGCCAGACCATAATCAGCCCCAGCATTTT. Protein sequence: CASSYPFPPDHNQPQHF.

This clone has just one count. This sequence joins TRBV5-1 and TRBJ1-4, with 8 bases lining up with TRBD1. This CDR3 has 16 amino acids. Germline V gene sequence: CDR1 SGHRS, CDR2 YFSETQ. V gave up 2 bases and J gave up 3 bases; unmatched junction bases: 6. The CDR3 spells CASSLGQGSANEKLFF. CDR3 coding DNA: TGCGCCAGCAGCTTAGGACAGGGATCGGCTAATGAAAAACTGTTTTTT.

J is TRBJ2-1 and V is TRBV1; the DNA was not compared with TRBD1, the D call given in the table. TRBV1 is a known pseudogene. This CDR3 has 14 residues. The CDR3 sequence: CTSSVTGHYNEQFF. In DNA form, the CDR3 reads TGCACCAGCAGTGTTACAGGCCATTACAATGAGCAGTTCTTC.

The CDR3 DNA is TGCGCCAGCAGCCAGGCGACTAGCGGGAGATTTACCGGGGAGCTGTTTTTT. Translating gives CASSQATSGRFTGELFF. The V call is TRBV4-1, the J call TRBJ2-2, with TRBD2 matching over 12 bases. V shed 3 bases, J shed 5 bases, and the junction held 7 bases outside the gene matches. The CDR3 totals 17 residues. From germline, CDR1 is MGHRA and CDR2 YSYEKL.

This clone was seen just once. The V and J genes are TRBV7-9 and TRBJ2-7, with 10 bases matching TRBD2. Germline CDR1 SEHNR, CDR2 FQNEAQ (reference sequence). The CDR3 is made up of 15 amino acids. Trimming removed 5 bases from V and 3 bases from J; junction bases left unmatched: 7. The CDR3 is CASSRLAGVFYEQYF. CDR3 DNA sequence: TGTGCCAGCAGCCGCCTAGCGGGAGTCTTCTACGAGCAGTACTTC.

CDR3 region: CASSVDGQPQETQYF. The DNA for the CDR3 is TGTGCCAGCAGCGTAGACGGTCAGCCCCAAGAGACCCAGTACTTC. This chain joins TRBV9 and TRBJ2-5; D not resolved. The CDR3 contains 15 residues. V was clipped by 0 bases and J by 1 base, with 10 bases between them. Per germline, CDR1 SGDLS and CDR2 YYNGEE.

V gene TRBV30 combines with J gene TRBJ1-5, with D unclear. V was trimmed by 1 base and J by 8 bases, leaving 12 bases between them. Per germline, CDR1 GTSNPN and CDR2 SVGIG (reference sequence). The length of the CDR3 is 13 residues. The CDR3 region has the DNA TGTGCCTGGAGTGAAAAGGGTAGGGAGCCCCAGCATTTT. The encoded protein is CAWSEKGREPQHF. The full variable domain, with the rest looked up from reference TRBV30 and TRBJ1-5, is SQTIHQWPATLVQPVGSPLSLECTVEGTSNPNLYWYRQAAGRGLQLLFYSVGIGQISSEVPQNLSASRPQDRQFILSSKKLLLSDSGFYLCAWSEKGREPQHFGDGTRLSIL.

The chain combines TRBV6-6 with TRBJ2-7; D uncertain. There are 14 residues in the CDR3. Per germline, CDR1 MNHNY and CDR2 SVGAGI (reference sequence). Trimming took off 6 bases at V and 0 bases at J, with 12 bases between the two ends. As DNA, the CDR3 is TGTGCCAGCAGAGCGATGATTAGCTCCTACGAGCAGTACTTC. Translating gives CASRAMISSYEQYF.

The rearrangement uses TRBV27 and TRBJ2-5, with 9 bases lining up with TRBD1. Germline V gene lookup returns CDR1 MNHEY and CDR2 SMNVEV (reference sequence). This CDR3 region has 14 residues. The trim removed 10 bases at V and 1 base at J, leaving 7 bases unmatched. In DNA form, the CDR3 reads TGTGCCACCTCATCGACAGGGGGCCAAGAGACCCAGTACTTC. Translating gives CATSSTGGQETQYF.

The V call is TRBV27, the J call TRBJ2-3; D is perhaps TRBD1 (6 bases). Germline V gene data show CDR1 as MNHEY and CDR2 as SMNVEV (reference sequence). This CDR3 has 15 amino acids. The V end lost 3 bases, the J end lost 2 bases, and 12 bases lay between the germline ends. CDR3 DNA: TGTGCCAGCAGTTTCGTTGAGGGGGACACAGATACGCAGTATTTT. Translation gives CASSFVEGDTDTQYF.

This clone was recorded only once. The rearrangement uses TRBV2 and TRBJ1-2; possibly TRBD1 for D (5 bases). From germline, CDR1 is SNHLY and CDR2 FYNNEI. V was clipped by 6 bases and J by 0 bases, with 11 bases between them. CDR3 length: 14 amino acids. In nucleotides, the CDR3 is TGTGCCAGCAGGGAGACAGATTCTAACTATGGCTACACCTTC. It yields the protein CASRETDSNYGYTF. The full variable domain, in which reference TRBV2 and TRBJ1-2 provide the parts outside the CDR3, is EPEVTQTPSHQVTQMGQEVILRCVPISNHLYFYWYRQILGQKVEFLVSFYNNEISEKSEIFDDQFSVERPDGSNFTLKIRSTKLEDSAMYFCASRETDSNYGYTFGSGTRLTVV.

V gene TRBV6-5 combines with J gene TRBJ2-5; D may be TRBD1 or TRBD2 (6 bases each). Germline lookup yields CDR1 MNHEY and CDR2 SVGAGI. V shed 1 base and J shed 0 bases, with 12 bases lying between them. The CDR3 runs 16 residues. Here the CDR3 DNA reads TGTGCCAGCAGTTACTTAGGGGGGCAGGACCAAGAGACCCAGTACTTC. Translated: CASSYLGGQDQETQYF.

The rearrangement uses TRBV30 and TRBJ2-1; D ambiguous. Germline loops: CDR1 GTSNPN, CDR2 SVGIG (reference sequence). V lost 7 bases, J lost 4 bases, and 8 bases lay in between. This CDR3 contains 11 residues. The CDR3 sequence is CALDLYNEQFF. CDR3 DNA: TGTGCCTTGGACCTGTACAATGAGCAGTTCTTC.

The rearrangement uses TRBV5-1 and TRBJ2-1; a possible D gene is TRBD2 (6 bases). Germline lookup yields CDR1 SGHRS and CDR2 YFSETQ. Trimming removed 5 bases from V and 6 bases from J, with 18 bases in between. The CDR3 extends over 15 amino acids. Here the CDR3 reads CASRLSGTQGNEQFF. In nucleotides, the CDR3 is TGCGCCAGCAGGCTTTCCGGGACTCAGGGCAATGAGCAGTTCTTC.

The chain couples TRBV6-6 to TRBJ2-7, with TRBD2 identical over 7 bases. The CDR3 sequence is 16 residues long. After removal of 2 bases from V and 0 bases from J, the junction contained 7 bases not matched to a gene. Germline CDR1 reads MNHNY; CDR2 reads SVGAGI (reference sequence). Here the CDR3 reads CASSYGERDPSYEQYF. CDR3 coding DNA: TGTGCCAGCAGTTACGGGGAGCGGGATCCCTCCTACGAGCAGTACTTC.

This clone has just one count. The chain combines TRBV19 with TRBJ2-5; D perhaps matches TRBD2 (6 bases). Germline assignment: CDR1 LNHDA and CDR2 SQIVND (reference sequence). The V end lost 5 bases, the J end lost 3 bases, and 13 bases lay between the germline ends. The CDR3 has 14 amino acids. The CDR3 here is CASSLGLAKETQYF. The CDR3 bases are TGTGCCAGTAGTCTGGGACTCGCGAAAGAGACCCAGTACTTC.

The J gene is TRBJ2-7, the V gene TRBV11-2; D could derive from TRBD1 or TRBD2 (5 bases each). The germline CDR1 and CDR2 sequences are SGHAT and FQNNGV. Trimming cost V 5 bases and J 0 bases, with 11 bases left between them. This CDR3 is 14 amino acids long. In nucleotides, the CDR3 is TGTGCCAGCAGCCTAGCCCAGGGCTCCTACGAGCAGTACTTC. As protein: CASSLAQGSYEQYF.

The rearrangement uses TRBV28 and TRBJ1-2; 9 nucleotides align to TRBD1. The V segment lost 2 bases and the J segment 5 bases; nucleotides outside the gene matches: 0. This CDR3 has 13 residues. Germline lookup yields CDR1 MDHEN and CDR2 SYDVKM. The CDR3 protein is CASSLGTGYGYTF. For the CDR3, the DNA is TGTGCCAGCAGTTTAGGGACAGGGTATGGCTACACCTTC.

This chain links TRBV2 with TRBJ1-1; a weak D match, TRBD1 (5 bases). The V end lost 5 bases, the J end lost 1 base, and 8 bases lay between the germline ends. This CDR3 contains 13 residues. The germline V gene encodes CDR1 SNHLY and CDR2 FYNNEI. CDR3 sequence reads: CASSQGGNTEAFF. The CDR3 bases are TGTGCCAGCAGTCAGGGAGGGAACACTGAAGCTTTCTTT.

This chain connects TRBV6-1 to TRBJ2-1; D is perhaps TRBD2 (6 bases). CDR3 length: 14 amino acids. Germline V gene data show CDR1 as MNHNS and CDR2 as SASEGT. V dropped 5 bases and J dropped 9 bases, with 17 bases sitting between them. CDR3 amino acids: CASSPPGRRGEQFF. In DNA form, the CDR3 reads TGTGCCAGCAGTCCACCCGGGCGGCGGGGTGAGCAGTTCTTC.

The chain uses TRBV7-9 and TRBJ2-1, with D unresolved. The CDR3 runs 13 residues. V was pared by 5 bases and J by 12 bases, with 17 bases between. Germline lookup yields CDR1 SEHNR and CDR2 FQNEAQ (reference sequence). The CDR3 is CASSQNPRSGQFF. CDR3 in DNA: TGTGCCAGCAGCCAGAACCCTAGGAGTGGGCAGTTCTTC.

This clone was seen once. J is TRBJ2-1 and V is TRBV14, with TRBD2 as a possible D gene (5 bases). This CDR3 has 12 amino acids. Germline V gene data show CDR1 as SGHDN and CDR2 as FVKESK. Trimming took 1 base from V and 13 from J, leaving 11 bases between them. The CDR3, as DNA: TGTGCCAGCAGCCAAGTGGGGAGATTACAGTTCTTC. It yields the protein CASSQVGRLQFF.

The rearrangement joins TRBV28 to TRBJ1-5, with D perhaps matching TRBD1 (5 bases). This CDR3 is built from 18 residues. The germline V and J ends were trimmed by 2 bases and 0 bases, with 17 bases remaining between them. Per the germline V gene, CDR1 is MDHEN and CDR2 is SYDVKM. For the CDR3, the DNA is TGTGCCAGCAGTTTAGGGGAGGCAGGGCCTTATAGCAATCAGCCCCAGCATTTT. Amino acids: CASSLGEAGPYSNQPQHF.

The chain carries TRBV19 and TRBJ2-1; 7 bases match TRBD1. Germline CDR1 reads LNHDA; CDR2 reads SQIVND (reference sequence). With 4 bases clipped from V and 3 bases from J, the junction kept 6 bases outside the gene matches. CDR3 length: 15 residues. In DNA form, the CDR3 reads TGTGCCAGTAGTAGACAGGGAACGGTCTACAATGAGCAGTTCTTC. Translating it yields CASSRQGTVYNEQFF. Using reference TRBV19 and TRBJ2-1 for the parts outside the CDR3, the full variable domain is DGGITQSPKYLFRKEGQNVTLSCEQNLNHDAMYWYRQDPGQGLRLIYYSQIVNDFQKGDIAEGYSVSREKKESFPLTVTSAQKNPTAFYLCASSRQGTVYNEQFFGPGTRLTVL.

This chain connects TRBV7-6 to TRBJ2-5; possibly TRBD2 for D (7 bases). Deletions cut 5 bases from V and 2 bases from J, with 21 bases between. The CDR3 contains 17 residues. Per germline, CDR1 SGHVS and CDR2 FNYEAQ. The CDR3 here is CASSRQGGGGRQETQYF. The CDR3 bases are TGTGCCAGCAGCCGACAAGGGGGAGGGGGGCGGCAAGAGACCCAGTACTTC.

CDR3 residues: CASSLGAREQGGYTF. CDR3 DNA sequence: TGCGCCAGCAGCTTGGGGGCCCGGGAGCAGGGTGGCTACACCTTC. The chain joins TRBV5-1 to TRBJ1-2, with a tentative D call TRBD1 (5 bases). CDR3 length: 15 residues. Germline CDR1 is SGHRS and CDR2 is YFSETQ. Trimming shortened V by 0 bases and J by 7 bases, and 16 bases separated the two germline ends. The full variable domain, with the rest looked up from reference TRBV5-1 and TRBJ1-2, is KAGVTQTPRYLIKTRGQQVTLSCSPISGHRSVSWYQQTPGQGLQFLFEYFSETQRNKGNFPGRFSGRQFSNSRSEMNVSTLELGDSALYLCASSLGAREQGGYTFGSGTRLTVV.